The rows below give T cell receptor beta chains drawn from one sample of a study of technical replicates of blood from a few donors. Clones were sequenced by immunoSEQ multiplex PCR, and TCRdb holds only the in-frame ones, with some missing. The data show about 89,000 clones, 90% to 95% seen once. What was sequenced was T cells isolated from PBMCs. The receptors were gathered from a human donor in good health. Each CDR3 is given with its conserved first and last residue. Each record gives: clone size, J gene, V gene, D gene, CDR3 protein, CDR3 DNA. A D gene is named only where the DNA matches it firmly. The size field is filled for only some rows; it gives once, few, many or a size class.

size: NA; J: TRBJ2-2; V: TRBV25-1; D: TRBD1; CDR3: CASSSSGTVVNTGELFF; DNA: TGTGCCAGCAGTTCATCCGGGACAGTGGTGAACACCGGGGAGCTGTTTTTT
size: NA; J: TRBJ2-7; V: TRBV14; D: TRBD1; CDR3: CASSQIGQGPYEQYF; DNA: TGTGCCAGCAGCCAGATAGGACAGGGGCCCTACGAGCAGTACTTC
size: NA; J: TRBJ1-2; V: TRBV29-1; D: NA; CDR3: CSVDHEANYGYTF; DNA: TGCAGCGTTGATCACGAGGCTAACTATGGCTACACCTTC
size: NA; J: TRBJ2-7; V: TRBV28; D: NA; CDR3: CASSSGYPYEQYF; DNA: TGTGCCAGCAGTTCAGGGTACCCCTACGAGCAGTACTTC
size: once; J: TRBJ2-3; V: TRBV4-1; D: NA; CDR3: CASSQEPGVRDTQYF; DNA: TGCGCCAGCAGCCAAGAACCAGGGGTTCGAGATACGCAGTATTTT
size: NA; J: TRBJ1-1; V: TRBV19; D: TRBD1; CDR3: CASSIPRQGGVNTEAFF; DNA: TGTGCCAGTAGTATTCCCCGACAGGGGGGGGTGAACACTGAAGCTTTCTTT
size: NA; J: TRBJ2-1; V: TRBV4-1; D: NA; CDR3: CASSQPTRSNEQFF; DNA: TGCGCCAGCAGCCAACCTACTAGGTCCAATGAGCAGTTCTTC
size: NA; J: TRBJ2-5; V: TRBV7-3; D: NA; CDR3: CASSPTGLQETQYF; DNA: TGTGCCAGCAGCCCCACAGGGTTACAAGAGACCCAGTACTTC
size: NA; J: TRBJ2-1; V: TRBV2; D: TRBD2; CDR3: CASNVAGVGNEQFF; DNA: TGTGCCAGCAATGTAGCGGGAGTGGGCAATGAGCAGTTCTTC
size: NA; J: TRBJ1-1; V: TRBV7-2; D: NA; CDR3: CASSLLAPNTEAFF; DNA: TGTGCCAGCAGCTTACTGGCCCCGAACACTGAAGCTTTCTTT
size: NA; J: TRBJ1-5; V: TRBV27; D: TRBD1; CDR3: CASSLTGGRSNQPQHF; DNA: TGTGCCAGCAGTTTAACAGGGGGCCGAAGCAATCAGCCCCAGCATTTT
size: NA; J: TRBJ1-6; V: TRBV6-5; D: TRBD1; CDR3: CASSPQGDNSPLHF; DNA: TGTGCCAGCTCCCCGCAGGGGGATAATTCACCCCTCCACTTT
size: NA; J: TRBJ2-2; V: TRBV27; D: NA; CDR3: CAPQGYTGELFF; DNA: TGTGCCCCTCAGGGGTACACCGGGGAGCTGTTTTTT
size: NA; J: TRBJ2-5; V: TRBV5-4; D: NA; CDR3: CASSLAVSIETQYF; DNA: TGTGCCAGCAGTTTAGCGGTCTCTATAGAGACCCAGTACTTC
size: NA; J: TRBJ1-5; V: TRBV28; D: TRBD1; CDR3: CASSRDRETDSNQPQHF; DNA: TGTGCCAGCAGCCGGGACAGGGAAACAGATAGCAATCAGCCCCAGCATTTT
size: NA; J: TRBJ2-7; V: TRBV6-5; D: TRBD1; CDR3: CASSLRTGGFYEQYF; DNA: TGTGCCAGCAGCCTGAGGACAGGGGGATTCTACGAGCAGTACTTC
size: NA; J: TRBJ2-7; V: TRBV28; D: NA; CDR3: CASSPRVSVYEQYF; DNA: TGTGCCAGCAGTCCGCGGGTCTCGGTATACGAGCAGTACTTC
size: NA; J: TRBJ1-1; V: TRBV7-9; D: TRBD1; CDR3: CASSFTGDMAFF; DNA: TGTGCCAGCAGCTTCACAGGGGATATGGCTTTCTTT
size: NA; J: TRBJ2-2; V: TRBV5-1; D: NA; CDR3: CASSLGAQIGELFF; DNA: TGCGCCAGCAGCTTGGGGGCCCAGATCGGGGAGCTGTTTTTT
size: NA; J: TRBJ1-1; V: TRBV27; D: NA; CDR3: CASSYGPKGGLPNTEAFF; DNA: TGTGCCAGCAGTTACGGCCCGAAAGGCGGACTGCCGAACACTGAAGCTTTCTTT
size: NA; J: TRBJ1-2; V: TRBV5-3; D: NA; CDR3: CARWGGGYTF; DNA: TGTGCCCGATGGGGGGGTGGCTACACCTTC
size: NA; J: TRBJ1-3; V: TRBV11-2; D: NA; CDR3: CASSLERAGNTIYF; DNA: TGTGCCAGCAGCTTAGAAAGAGCCGGAAACACCATATATTTT
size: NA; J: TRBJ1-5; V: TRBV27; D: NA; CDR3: CASSFNYPAGAAGPQHF; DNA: TGTGCCAGCAGTTTTAATTATCCGGCAGGGGCTGCCGGTCCCCAGCATTTT